These 2 T cell receptor beta chains came from one sample sequenced in a study of cytomegalovirus exposure and HLA in healthy donors. 13 Jbeta primers and 60 Vbeta primers were used for the PCR. Here immunoSEQ multiplex PCR was the method, and the copy in TCRdb shows in-frame clones only, minus some. The sample consists of about 120,000 clones, around 80% of them appearing once. The sequenced material came from PBMCs. These receptors were collected from a female donor in good health and CMV-seropositive.

The CDR3 spells CASSASATELRKLFF. As DNA, the CDR3 is TGTGCCAGCTCGGCTAGTGCGACCGAATTGAGAAAACTGTTTTTT. V and J are TRBV18 and TRBJ1-4; D remains ambiguous. Germline V gives CDR1 KGHSH, CDR2 LQKENI. Trimming removed 6 bases from V and 10 bases from J, with 21 bases in between. The CDR3 runs 15 residues.

This chain connects TRBV6-4 to TRBJ2-2; a possible D gene is TRBD2 (6 bases). This CDR3 is built from 15 residues. Trimming shortened V by 3 bases and J by 3 bases, and 11 bases separated the two germline ends. Germline V CDR1 and CDR2: MRHNA, SNTAGT. The chain's CDR3 is CASSEVAGHTGELFF. CDR3 in DNA: TGTGCCAGCAGTGAGGTGGCGGGACACACCGGGGAGCTGTTTTTT.